A few counts support the clone carrying this T cell receptor beta chain. What it binds is not known. The data derive from a study of early T cells in non-severe SARS-CoV-2 infection. Study in general: RNA in bulk from unsorted whole blood was sequenced, and chains were unpaired.

Study-wide results and caveats: Anti-spike CD8 responses were favored by VDJdb matching, which missed private and CD4 specificities.

Per germline, CDR1 SGHAT and CDR2 FQNNGV. V gave up 5 bases and J gave up 1 base; unmatched junction bases: 6. The CDR3 runs to 16 residues. As part of library construction, unique molecular identifiers were attached to individual cDNA molecules. TCRdb re-derived calls from the 5' RACE reads in MiXCR, one entry per CDR3 protein. The profile covers approximately 65,000 distinct CDR3 sequences, with roughly 11% appearing a single time and 5.5% to 7% taken by the ten largest. Sequenced input: whole blood. The sequence was obtained from an adult who was a healthcare worker with PCR-confirmed SARS-CoV-2 infection or an uninfected control (not recorded which). The genes are TRBV11-2 and TRBJ2-1, with 9 bases identical to TRBD1. CDR3: CASSLGQGGSYNEQFF. In nucleotides, the CDR3 is TGTGCCAGCAGCCTGGGACAGGGCGGTTCCTACAATGAGCAGTTCTTC.